The table lists the clone carrying this T cell receptor beta chain with a few counts. Original handling: Amplification with reference gene primers provided the estimates of nucleated cell counts. Produced via immunoSEQ multiplex PCR; TCRdb's table is partial and in-frame only. V, J and clone size are those of that table, while D and trimming were read from the DNA. The table shows about 240,000 clones, with roughly four fifths occurring only once. The record originates from a study of blood T cell repertoires in COVID-19. Whole-study context: Samples of COVID-19 (acute and convalescent) were obtained from the United States, Italy and Spain. Nucleic acid was either cDNA or gDNA, and it came from T cells, B-cell-depleted T cells, or PBMCs.

The CDR3 length is 13 residues. The ends were cut back, 2 bases at V and 6 bases at J, with 9 bases in the middle. In germline, CDR1 is SGHKS, CDR2 YYEKEE (reference sequence). Specimen: peripheral blood. The clonotype was recovered from a woman of 80 years or more with acute or convalescent COVID-19. V gene TRBV5-5 combines with J gene TRBJ2-1; TRBD2 might be the D (5 bases). CDR3 loop: CASSLEGINEQFF. The CDR3 DNA reads TGTGCCAGCAGCTTAGAGGGAATCAATGAGCAGTTCTTC.